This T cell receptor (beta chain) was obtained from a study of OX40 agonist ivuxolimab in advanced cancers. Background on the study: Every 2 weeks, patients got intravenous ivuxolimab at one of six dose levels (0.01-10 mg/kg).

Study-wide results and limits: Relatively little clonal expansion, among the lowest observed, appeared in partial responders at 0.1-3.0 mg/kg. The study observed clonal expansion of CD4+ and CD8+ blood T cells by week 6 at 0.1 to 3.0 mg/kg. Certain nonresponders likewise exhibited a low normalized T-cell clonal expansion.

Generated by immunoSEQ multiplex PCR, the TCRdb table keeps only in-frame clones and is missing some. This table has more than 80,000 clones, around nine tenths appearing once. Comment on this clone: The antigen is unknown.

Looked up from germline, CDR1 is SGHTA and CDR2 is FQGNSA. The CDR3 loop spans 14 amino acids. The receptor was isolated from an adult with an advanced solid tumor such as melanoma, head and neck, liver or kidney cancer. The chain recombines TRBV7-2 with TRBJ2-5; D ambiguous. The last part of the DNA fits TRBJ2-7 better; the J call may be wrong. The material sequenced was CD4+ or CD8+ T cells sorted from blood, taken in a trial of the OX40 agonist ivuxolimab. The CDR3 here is CASSFGLQSYEQYF. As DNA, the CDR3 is TGTGCCAGCAGCTTCGGTCTTCAGTCCTACGAGCAGTACTTC.